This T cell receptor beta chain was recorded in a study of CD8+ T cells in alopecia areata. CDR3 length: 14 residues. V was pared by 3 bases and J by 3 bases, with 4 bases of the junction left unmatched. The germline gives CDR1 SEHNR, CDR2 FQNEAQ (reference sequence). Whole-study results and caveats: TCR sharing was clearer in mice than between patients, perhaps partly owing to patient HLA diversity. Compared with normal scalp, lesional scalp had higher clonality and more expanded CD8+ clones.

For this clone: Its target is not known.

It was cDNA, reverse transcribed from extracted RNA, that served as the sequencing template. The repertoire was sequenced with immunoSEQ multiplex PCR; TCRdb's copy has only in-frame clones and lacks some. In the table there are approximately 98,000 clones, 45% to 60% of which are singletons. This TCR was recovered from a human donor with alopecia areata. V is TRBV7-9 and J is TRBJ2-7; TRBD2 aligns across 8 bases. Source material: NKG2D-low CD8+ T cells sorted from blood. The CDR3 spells CASSFPGTSYEQYF. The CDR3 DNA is TGTGCCAGCAGCTTTCCCGGGACTAGCTACGAGCAGTACTTC.